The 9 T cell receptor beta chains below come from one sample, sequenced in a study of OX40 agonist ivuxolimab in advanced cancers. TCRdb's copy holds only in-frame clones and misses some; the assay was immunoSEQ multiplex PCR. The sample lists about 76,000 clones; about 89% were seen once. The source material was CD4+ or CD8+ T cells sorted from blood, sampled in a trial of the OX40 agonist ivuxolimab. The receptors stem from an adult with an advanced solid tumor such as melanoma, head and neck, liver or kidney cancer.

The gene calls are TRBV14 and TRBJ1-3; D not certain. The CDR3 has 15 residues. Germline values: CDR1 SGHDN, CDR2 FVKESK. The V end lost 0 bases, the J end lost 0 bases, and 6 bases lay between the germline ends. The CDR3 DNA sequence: TGTGCCAGCAGCCAAGAACGGATCTCTGGAAACACCATATATTTT. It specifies CASSQERISGNTIYF.

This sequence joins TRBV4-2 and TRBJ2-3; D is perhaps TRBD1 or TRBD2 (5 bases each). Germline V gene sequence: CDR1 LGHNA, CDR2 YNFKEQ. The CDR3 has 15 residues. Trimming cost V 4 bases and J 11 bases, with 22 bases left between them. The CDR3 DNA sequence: TGTGCCAGCAGCCGGCCGGGACGGAGGACGGCGGGGCAGTATTTT. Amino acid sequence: CASSRPGRRTAGQYF.

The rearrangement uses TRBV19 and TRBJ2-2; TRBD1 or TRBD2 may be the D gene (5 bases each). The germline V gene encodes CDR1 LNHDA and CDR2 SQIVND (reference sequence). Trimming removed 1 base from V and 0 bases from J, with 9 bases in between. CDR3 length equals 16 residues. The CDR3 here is CASSIGGSPNTGELFF. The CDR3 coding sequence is TGTGCCAGTAGTATAGGGGGGAGCCCGAACACCGGGGAGCTGTTTTTT.

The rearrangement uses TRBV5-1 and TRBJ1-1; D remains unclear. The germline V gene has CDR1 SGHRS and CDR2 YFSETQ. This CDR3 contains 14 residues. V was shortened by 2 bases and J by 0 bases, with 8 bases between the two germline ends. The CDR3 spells CASSFRSMNTEAFF. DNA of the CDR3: TGCGCCAGCAGCTTTAGATCCATGAACACTGAAGCTTTCTTT.

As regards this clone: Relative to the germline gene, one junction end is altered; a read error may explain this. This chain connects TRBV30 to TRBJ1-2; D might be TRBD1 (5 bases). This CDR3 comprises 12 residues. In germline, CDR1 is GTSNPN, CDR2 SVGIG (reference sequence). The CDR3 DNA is TGTGCCTGGAACCGAGGGGACTACGGCTACACCTTC. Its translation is CAWNRGDYGYTF.

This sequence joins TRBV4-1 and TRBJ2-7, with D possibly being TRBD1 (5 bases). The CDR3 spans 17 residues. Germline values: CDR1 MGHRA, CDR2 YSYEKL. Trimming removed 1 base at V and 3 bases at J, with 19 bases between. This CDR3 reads CASSQVFSRQGLYEQYF. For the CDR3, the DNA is TGCGCCAGCAGCCAAGTTTTCTCTCGGCAGGGCCTCTACGAGCAGTACTTC.

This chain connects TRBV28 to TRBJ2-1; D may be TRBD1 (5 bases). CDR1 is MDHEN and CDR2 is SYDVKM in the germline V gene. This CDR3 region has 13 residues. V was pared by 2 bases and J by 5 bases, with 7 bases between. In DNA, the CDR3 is TGTGCCAGCAGTTTAGGGGCAGACAATGAGCAGTTCTTC. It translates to CASSLGADNEQFF.

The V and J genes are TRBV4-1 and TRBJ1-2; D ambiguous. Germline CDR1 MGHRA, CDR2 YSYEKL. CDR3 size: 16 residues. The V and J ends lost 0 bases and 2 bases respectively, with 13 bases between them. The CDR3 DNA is TGCGCCAGCAGCCAAGAGGCGGGAATTTTAAACTATGGCTACACCTTC. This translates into CASSQEAGILNYGYTF.

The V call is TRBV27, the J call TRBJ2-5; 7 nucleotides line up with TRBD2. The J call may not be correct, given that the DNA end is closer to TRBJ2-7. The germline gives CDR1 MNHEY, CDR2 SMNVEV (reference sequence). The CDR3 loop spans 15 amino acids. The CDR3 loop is CASSYKPRGTYEQYF. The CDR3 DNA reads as TGTGCCAGCAGCTACAAACCGCGGGGGACCTACGAGCAGTACTTC.